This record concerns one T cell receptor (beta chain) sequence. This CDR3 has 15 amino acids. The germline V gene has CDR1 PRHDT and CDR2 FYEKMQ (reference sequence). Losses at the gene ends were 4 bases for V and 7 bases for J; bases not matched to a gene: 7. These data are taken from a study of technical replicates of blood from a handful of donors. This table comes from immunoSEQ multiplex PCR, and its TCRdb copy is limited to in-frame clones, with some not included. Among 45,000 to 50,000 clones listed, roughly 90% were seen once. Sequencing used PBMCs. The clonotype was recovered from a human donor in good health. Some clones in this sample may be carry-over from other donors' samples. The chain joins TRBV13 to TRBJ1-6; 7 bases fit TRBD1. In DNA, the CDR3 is TGTGCCAGCAGCTCGATCGGGACAGCGAATTCACCCCTCCACTTT. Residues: CASSSIGTANSPLHF.